The 22 T cell receptor beta chains reported below all come from one sample, sequenced in a study of blood T cell repertoires in COVID-19. The protocol was immunoSEQ multiplex PCR, while the TCRdb copy is restricted to in-frame clones and leaves out a portion. The top ten clones hold about 4.8% of a sample with about 99,000 clones, 82% of them seen once. Sequencing input: peripheral blood. These receptors were obtained from a man aged 55 to 70 with acute or convalescent COVID-19.

The rearrangement links TRBV5-1 to TRBJ1-1, with D unresolved. Per germline, CDR1 SGHRS and CDR2 YFSETQ. The CDR3 length is 14 residues. The V and J ends lost 0 bases and 1 base respectively, with 7 bases between them. CDR3 in DNA: TGCGCCAGCAGCTTGGGCGGGAAGAACACTGAAGCTTTCTTT. Amino acids: CASSLGGKNTEAFF.

This clone was recorded a few times. The gene calls are TRBV15 and TRBJ1-2, with D unresolved. Germline values: CDR1 LNHNV, CDR2 YYDKDF (reference sequence). The CDR3 length is 14 residues. Trimming removed 0 bases at V and 5 bases at J, with 10 bases between. This CDR3 is CATSRDKGDYGYTF. CDR3 in DNA: TGTGCCACCAGCAGAGATAAGGGAGATTATGGCTACACCTTC.

The chain is built from TRBV2 and TRBJ1-5; D is uncertain. The CDR3 extends over 12 amino acids. CDR1 SNHLY and CDR2 FYNNEI come from the germline V gene. Trimming took 6 bases from V and 1 from J, leaving 4 bases between them. The CDR3, as DNA: TGTGCCAGCAGCCAGAGCAATCAGCCCCAGCATTTT. Residues: CASSQSNQPQHF.

The chain links TRBV30 to TRBJ1-4; D is unclear. Germline values: CDR1 GTSNPN, CDR2 SVGIG (reference sequence). V lost 2 bases, J lost 7 bases, and 8 bases lay in between. The CDR3 has 12 amino acids. This chain's CDR3 is CAWSIGSEKLFF. The CDR3 DNA is TGTGCCTGGAGTATAGGGAGTGAAAAACTGTTTTTT.

This clone appeared a few times. The gene calls are TRBV3-1 (or the pseudogene TRBV3-2) and TRBJ1-5, with 10 bases lining up with TRBD1. The V segment lost 3 bases and the J segment 7 bases; nucleotides outside the gene matches: 3. CDR1 and CDR2 (germline): LGHDT, YNNKEL (reference sequence). The CDR3 extends over 14 amino acids. Written as DNA, the CDR3 is TGTGCCAGCAGCCACCGGACAGGGGGGCAGCCCCAGCATTTT. It is translated as CASSHRTGGQPQHF.

The J gene is TRBJ1-5, the V gene TRBV4-1, with TRBD1 identical over 7 bases. V lost 4 bases, J lost 2 bases, and 8 bases stayed unmatched. The CDR3 loop spans 16 amino acids. CDR1 MGHRA and CDR2 YSYEKL come from the germline V gene. CDR3 in amino acids: CASSLNQGGGNQPQHF. As DNA, the CDR3 is TGCGCCAGCAGCCTAAATCAGGGGGGTGGCAATCAGCCCCAGCATTTT.

The rearrangement joins TRBV2 to TRBJ2-1, with TRBD2 matching over 7 bases. Trimming at V came to 5 bases and at J to 3 bases, leaving 10 bases not matched to a gene. The V gene's germline CDR1 is SNHLY and CDR2 FYNNEI. CDR3 size: 16 residues. CDR3 DNA: TGTGCCAGCAGTCTCCTCCCTAGCGGAGGCTACAATGAGCAGTTCTTC. Its protein product is CASSLLPSGGYNEQFF.

This chain links TRBV5-1 with TRBJ2-5; 8 bases map to TRBD2. Germline V gene lookup returns CDR1 SGHRS and CDR2 YFSETQ. J lost 5 bases, V lost 2 bases, and 8 bases had no gene match. The CDR3 has 15 amino acids. The CDR3 sequence: CASSFGGRRGETQYF. The CDR3 DNA reads TGCGCCAGCAGCTTTGGCGGGAGGCGGGGGGAGACCCAGTACTTC.

The rearrangement links TRBV2 to TRBJ1-4; the D is unclear. The CDR3 runs 14 residues. With 4 bases removed from V and 8 bases from J, the gap between germline ends came to 14 bases. The germline gives CDR1 SNHLY, CDR2 FYNNEI. CDR3 coding DNA: TGTGCCAGCAGTGTTCTAGGTAGCGTGGAAAAACTGTTTTTT. Translated, it gives CASSVLGSVEKLFF.

The chain uses TRBV5-1 and TRBJ1-1; D is uncertain. The CDR3 runs 14 residues. V lost 0 bases, J lost 0 bases, and 6 bases lay in between. Per germline, CDR1 SGHRS and CDR2 YFSETQ. The CDR3 sequence: CASSLDSMNTEAFF. The DNA for the CDR3 is TGCGCCAGCAGCTTGGACAGTATGAACACTGAAGCTTTCTTT.

Here the CDR3 reads CASSLWVGQGKSEAFF. The CDR3 DNA is TGTGCCAGCAGCTTATGGGTCGGTCAGGGGAAGTCTGAAGCTTTCTTT. J is TRBJ1-1 and V is TRBV11-2; possible D gene TRBD1, 6 bases. CDR3 length: 16 residues. Germline V gives CDR1 SGHAT, CDR2 FQNNGV. Trimming pared 2 bases from V and 6 bases from J, leaving 19 bases between.

V and J are TRBV6-5 and TRBJ2-3; the D is unclear. With 8 bases removed from V and 3 bases from J, the gap between germline ends came to 12 bases. This CDR3 comprises 13 residues. The germline gives CDR1 MNHEY, CDR2 SVGAGI. CDR3 in DNA: TGTGCCAGCCTCATGCCAGGAACAGATACGCAGTATTTT. Amino acid sequence: CASLMPGTDTQYF.

V is TRBV10-3 and J is TRBJ2-7; the D gene is possibly TRBD1 (5 bases). This CDR3 contains 14 residues. V lost 7 bases to trimming and J lost 2 bases, with 15 bases between them. Germline CDR1 reads ENHRY; CDR2 reads SYGVKD. CDR3 sequence: CAINPGIEAYEQYF. CDR3 sequence (DNA): TGTGCCATCAACCCAGGGATTGAGGCCTACGAGCAGTACTTC.

The chain couples TRBV3-1 (or the pseudogene TRBV3-2) to TRBJ1-6, with D maybe TRBD1 (5 bases). V was clipped by 4 bases and J by 8 bases, with 12 bases between them. Looked up from germline, CDR1 is LGHDT and CDR2 is YNNKEL (reference sequence). The CDR3 has 14 amino acids. The CDR3 bases are TGTGCCAGCAGCCGCAGGGAATCGGATTCACCCCTCCACTTT. It translates to CASSRRESDSPLHF.

The genes are TRBV7-2 and TRBJ2-1; D not resolved. The V end was cut by 1 base, the J end by 9 bases, with 10 bases between. The CDR3 has 13 amino acids. The germline gives CDR1 SGHTA, CDR2 FQGNSA. This chain's CDR3 is CASSLDQRSEQFF. CDR3 nucleotides: TGTGCCAGCAGCTTAGACCAAAGGAGTGAGCAGTTCTTC.

The chain couples TRBV27 to TRBJ1-4; a weak D match, TRBD1 (5 bases). CDR1 is MNHEY, CDR2 SMNVEV, per germline (reference sequence). V lost 3 bases and J lost 7, with 9 bases in between. CDR3 length equals 13 residues. The CDR3 here is CASSLGGSEKLFF. The CDR3 DNA follows: TGTGCCAGCAGTTTGGGGGGGAGTGAAAAACTGTTTTTT.

The V and J genes are TRBV6-5 and TRBJ2-1, with 7 bases that match TRBD2. V shed 6 bases and J 7 bases; nucleotides not matched to a gene: 12. Germline V gene lookup returns CDR1 MNHEY and CDR2 SVGAGI. The length of the CDR3 is 15 residues. The CDR3 DNA sequence: TGTGCCAGCAGATATGGGAGGGCCAGAGGAAATGAGCAGTTCTTC. Amino acids: CASRYGRARGNEQFF.

The chain joins TRBV10-3 to TRBJ2-1; D perhaps matches TRBD1 (5 bases). The CDR3 is 15 residues long. Germline lookup yields CDR1 ENHRY and CDR2 SYGVKD. The V gene lost 5 bases and the J gene lost 6 bases, with 17 bases spanning the gap. CDR3 region: CAISHQGMGPNEQFF. DNA for the CDR3: TGTGCCATCAGTCACCAGGGTATGGGCCCCAATGAGCAGTTCTTC.

V is TRBV7-9 and J is TRBJ1-1; 7 positions agree with TRBD1. V shed 8 bases and J 11 bases; nucleotides not matched to a gene: 11. Looked up from germline, CDR1 is SEHNR and CDR2 is FQNEAQ (reference sequence). This CDR3 contains 12 residues. The CDR3: CASLEGAGKAFF. CDR3 DNA: TGTGCCAGCTTGGAGGGGGCGGGGAAGGCTTTCTTT.

The rearrangement joins TRBV6-1 to TRBJ1-1; no clear D gene. Trimming pared 5 bases from V and 2 bases from J, leaving 12 bases between. The CDR3 has 14 residues. Looked up from germline, CDR1 is MNHNS and CDR2 is SASEGT. The CDR3 nucleotides are TGTGCCAGCAGTTATAGGGAGCCCAACACTGAAGCTTTCTTT. It is translated as CASSYREPNTEAFF.

The chain has TRBV9 and TRBJ1-2; D unresolved. V lost 0 bases to trimming and J lost 4 bases, with 10 bases between them. The germline gives CDR1 SGDLS, CDR2 YYNGEE. The CDR3 consists of 14 residues. The CDR3 loop reads CASSVDGQSYGYTF. CDR3 nucleotides: TGTGCCAGCAGCGTAGATGGCCAGTCCTATGGCTACACCTTC.

V is TRBV5-1 and J is TRBJ2-3, with 11 bases that match TRBD1. CDR3 length: 16 amino acids. Trimming cost V 4 bases and J 3 bases; bases outside gene matches: 7. Germline CDR1 reads SGHRS; CDR2 reads YFSETQ. CDR3 residues: CASSTGQGARTDTQYF. CDR3 DNA: TGCGCCAGCAGCACCGGACAGGGGGCGCGGACAGATACGCAGTATTTT.